One and the same sample provided the 28 T cell receptor beta chains below, sequenced in a study of identical twins (dated by TCRdb to the mid-2010s). The library came from 5' RACE. The instrument given in TCRdb is Illumina HiSeq 2000. The raw public reads went through TCRdb reprocessing: fastp at Q25, MiXCR clone calling, in-frame beta chains kept. Rows are unified per CDR3 protein, each entry keeping the most common DNA and genes. This sample gives approximately 500,000 distinct CDR3 sequences in total; approximately 25% of them show up just once. The ten largest make up just under 3% of the sample. The sample also formed part of further work on T cells expressing NK-cell markers.

The sequenced material came from CD4+ T cells sorted from blood. Receptor source: a woman aged 18-29 years in good health.

The V gene is TRBV3-1, the J gene TRBJ2-1; 7 nucleotides line up with TRBD2. V gave up 4 bases and J gave up 4 bases; unmatched junction bases: 10. CDR1 LGHDT and CDR2 YNNKEL come from the germline V gene (reference sequence). The CDR3 runs to 16 residues. CDR3 residues: CASSPEREGQYNEQFF. CDR3 nucleotide sequence: TGTGCCAGCAGCCCTGAGAGGGAGGGCCAATACAATGAGCAGTTCTTC.

CDR3 protein: CASSLEVDEQFF. In nucleotides, the CDR3 is TGTGCCAGCAGCTTAGAAGTGGATGAGCAGTTCTTC. This chain uses TRBV7-9 with TRBJ2-1; D is unresolved. V shed 1 base and J shed 8 bases, with 6 bases lying between them. Germline-derived CDR1 and CDR2 are SEHNR and FQNEAQ (reference sequence). The CDR3 covers 12 residues.

This rearrangement joins TRBV19 to TRBJ2-1; 10 nucleotides align to TRBD2. V lost 7 bases to trimming and J lost 4 bases; unmatched junction nucleotides: 13. In germline, CDR1 is LNHDA, CDR2 SQIVND (reference sequence). CDR3 size: 17 residues. CDR3 sequence: CASTYPSGSSRYNEQFF. The DNA of the CDR3 is TGTGCCAGTACCTACCCTAGCGGGAGTAGTAGGTACAATGAGCAGTTCTTC.

V is TRBV3-1 and J is TRBJ2-1, with 13 bases lining up with TRBD2. Germline assignment: CDR1 LGHDT and CDR2 YNNKEL (reference sequence). The J segment lost 1 base and the V segment lost 6 bases, leaving 6 bases of the junction unmatched. This CDR3 region has 17 residues. The CDR3 loop is CASRRTSGRGSYNEQFF. The CDR3 coding sequence is TGTGCCAGCAGGCGGACTAGCGGGAGAGGGTCCTACAATGAGCAGTTCTTC.

The chain has TRBV5-1 and TRBJ1-1, with no clear D. This CDR3 spans 13 amino acids. Per the germline V gene, CDR1 is SGHRS and CDR2 is YFSETQ. The V and J ends lost 7 bases and 5 bases respectively, with 15 bases between them. CDR3 sequence (DNA): TGCGCCAGCTGCACCGACGGTGCTACTGAAGCTTTCTTT. It encodes CASCTDGATEAFF.

This clonotype has only a few counts. The chain is built from TRBV6-1 and TRBJ2-1; TRBD2 matches 7 bases. In germline, CDR1 is MNHNS, CDR2 SASEGT. With V trimmed by 6 bases and J by 0 bases, 2 bases remained unmatched. The CDR3 contains 14 residues. CDR3 DNA sequence: TGTGCCAGCAGGAAGCGGGACTCCTACAATGAGCAGTTCTTC. As protein: CASRKRDSYNEQFF.

The J gene is TRBJ2-2, the V gene TRBV29-1, with D possibly matching TRBD1 (6 bases). V gave up 6 bases and J gave up 2 bases, with 28 bases separating them. Germline values: CDR1 SQVTM, CDR2 ANQGSEA. This CDR3 spans 19 amino acids. In DNA, the CDR3 is TGCAGCGTCACGGGAAGCTTGGGGGCTAATACCCGCAACACCGGGGAGCTGTTTTTT. Translation: CSVTGSLGANTRNTGELFF.

This clonotype was seen ten or more times. The chain carries TRBV12-3 or TRBV12-4 and TRBJ1-1, with D unresolved. Trimming cost V 9 bases and J 0 bases, with 14 bases left between them. CDR3 length equals 14 residues. CDR3 protein: CARAQYAVNTEAFF. CDR3 sequence (DNA): TGTGCCAGAGCCCAATACGCAGTGAACACTGAAGCTTTCTTT.

V and J are TRBV2 and TRBJ2-7, with D tentatively TRBD1 (5 bases). Germline V gene data show CDR1 as SNHLY and CDR2 as FYNNEI. This CDR3 is built from 12 residues. Trimming pared 8 bases from V and 6 bases from J, leaving 14 bases between. In nucleotides, the CDR3 is TGTGCCAGCGATGGGGCATTTACCGAGCAGTACTTC. As protein: CASDGAFTEQYF. The entire variable domain, with the rest obtained from reference TRBV2 and TRBJ2-7, is as follows: EPEVTQTPSHQVTQMGQEVILRCVPISNHLYFYWYRQILGQKVEFLVSFYNNEISEKSEIFDDQFSVERPDGSNFTLKIRSTKLEDSAMYFCASDGAFTEQYFGPGTRLTVT.

This clonotype was detected a few times. The chain has TRBV29-1 and TRBJ2-3; the match to TRBD2 covers 7 bases. Germline values: CDR1 SQVTM, CDR2 ANQGSEA. The V gene end was trimmed by 6 bases and the J gene end by 2 bases; junction bases not matched to a gene: 11. This CDR3 contains 15 residues. Here the CDR3 reads CSVEKAGTDTDTQYF. The CDR3 coding sequence is TGCAGCGTAGAAAAAGCGGGGACTGACACAGATACGCAGTATTTT.

In its sample, this clonotype was seen a few times. The chain recombines TRBV4-3 with TRBJ2-3; possibly TRBD2 for D (6 bases). The CDR3 has 15 residues. The germline V and J ends were trimmed by 1 base and 0 bases, with 8 bases remaining between them. Germline values: CDR1 LGHNA, CDR2 YSLEER. The CDR3 reads CASSQATSSTDTQYF. In nucleotides, the CDR3 is TGCGCCAGCAGCCAAGCTACTAGCAGCACAGATACGCAGTATTTT.

Only a few counts were recorded for this clonotype. The chain combines TRBV6-1 with TRBJ1-5, with a possible D match to TRBD1 (5 bases). The CDR3 totals 15 residues. Germline V gene data show CDR1 as MNHNS and CDR2 as SASEGT. The V end lost 7 bases, the J end lost 3 bases, and 16 bases lay between the germline ends. CDR3 DNA sequence: TGTGCCAGCACCCCAGGGAAGGGCTACAATCAGCCCCAGCATTTT. This gives the protein CASTPGKGYNQPQHF.

V gene TRBV20-1 combines with J gene TRBJ2-1; TRBD2 aligns across 8 bases. The CDR3 runs 15 residues. The germline CDR1 and CDR2 sequences are DFQATT and SNEGSKA (reference sequence). The V gene end was trimmed by 6 bases and the J gene end by 4 bases; junction bases not matched to a gene: 11. The CDR3 bases are TGCAGTGCGGTCTCGGGCGGGGGGTTGTACAATGAGCAGTTCTTC. This sequence encodes CSAVSGGGLYNEQFF.

The rearrangement links TRBV12-3 or TRBV12-4 to TRBJ1-1, with D maybe TRBD1 (6 bases). Trimming pared 10 bases from V and 0 bases from J, leaving 12 bases between. CDR3 size: 13 residues. CDR3 DNA sequence: TGTGCCACCCGGCGGGGGCTGAACACTGAAGCTTTCTTT. This gives the protein CATRRGLNTEAFF.

The rearrangement uses TRBV29-1 and TRBJ1-5, with a weak D call TRBD1 (6 bases). The V gene's germline CDR1 is SQVTM and CDR2 ANQGSEA. The CDR3 has 13 amino acids. The V end lost 4 bases, the J end lost 7 bases, and 14 bases lay between the germline ends. The CDR3: CSVGGGQRQPQHF. CDR3 DNA sequence: TGCAGCGTTGGGGGGGGCCAGCGGCAGCCCCAGCATTTT.

The V gene is TRBV7-2, the J gene TRBJ2-1; D might be TRBD1 (5 bases). The CDR3 contains 15 residues. V was trimmed by 4 bases and J by 6 bases, leaving 16 bases between them. From germline, CDR1 is SGHTA and CDR2 FQGNSA. CDR3 nucleotide sequence: TGTGCCAGCAGCTCCTGGGGTCAAAGGGGCAATGAGCAGTTCTTC. Translation gives CASSSWGQRGNEQFF. Complete variable domain (other parts from reference TRBV7-2 and TRBJ2-1): GAGVSQSPSNKVTEKGKDVELRCDPISGHTALYWYRQSLGQGLEFLIYFQGNSAPDKSGLPSDRFSAERTGGSVSTLTIQRTQQEDSAVYLCASSSWGQRGNEQFFGPGTRLTVL.

This clonotype was seen only a few times. The V gene is TRBV12-3 or TRBV12-4, the J gene TRBJ2-7; D may be TRBD1 (6 bases). The CDR3 is made up of 12 amino acids. Trimming cost V 7 bases and J 6 bases, with 13 bases left between them. In nucleotides, the CDR3 is TGTGCCAGCACCCTTATGGGGGCCGAGCAGTACTTC. Its translation: CASTLMGAEQYF.

This clonotype appeared many times. The chain joins TRBV7-8 to TRBJ2-1; tentatively, D is TRBD1 (6 bases). This CDR3 region has 12 residues. Germline CDR1 and CDR2: SGHVS and FQNEAQ. V was trimmed by 1 base and J by 11 bases, leaving 9 bases between them. CDR3 sequence (DNA): TGTGCCAGCAGCTTAGACAGGGACAAGCAGTTCTTC. This gives the protein CASSLDRDKQFF.

The chain carries TRBV6-5 and TRBJ1-2; D might be TRBD1 (5 bases). The CDR3 spans 15 residues. Trimming left V 0 bases short and J 8 bases short, with 16 bases between. Per the germline V gene, CDR1 is MNHEY and CDR2 is SVGAGI. The CDR3 coding sequence is TGTGCCAGCAGTTACTCGAAGTCAGCCTGGGGGGGCTACACCTTC. Amino acid sequence: CASSYSKSAWGGYTF.

This chain connects TRBV6-1 to TRBJ2-1; 11 bases align to TRBD2. CDR3 length: 17 residues. From germline, CDR1 is MNHNS and CDR2 SASEGT. V lost 6 bases and J lost 2; bases outside the gene matches: 9. CDR3 region: CASRGTGTSGTYNEQFF. DNA for the CDR3: TGTGCCAGCAGAGGTACCGGGACTAGCGGAACCTACAATGAGCAGTTCTTC.

The J gene is TRBJ2-3, the V gene TRBV7-2, with D unclear. Germline V gene sequence: CDR1 SGHTA, CDR2 FQGNSA. V was pared by 1 base and J by 1 base, with 9 bases between. The CDR3 has 15 residues. CDR3: CASSLGWYGTDTQYF. The CDR3, as DNA: TGTGCCAGCAGCTTAGGGTGGTACGGCACAGATACGCAGTATTTT.

The V gene is TRBV6-1, the J gene TRBJ2-7; D remains unclear. Germline-derived CDR1 and CDR2 are MNHNS and SASEGT. The germline V and J ends were trimmed by 5 bases and 5 bases, with 13 bases remaining between them. The CDR3 has 13 residues. The CDR3 loop is CASSTHGADEQYF. DNA for the CDR3: TGTGCCAGCAGTACCCATGGCGCAGACGAGCAGTACTTC.

This clonotype was counted between two and nine times. The chain links TRBV2 to TRBJ1-1, with a possible D match to TRBD1 (5 bases). V lost 8 bases, J lost 5 bases, and 15 bases lay in between. The V gene's germline CDR1 is SNHLY and CDR2 FYNNEI. The length of the CDR3 is 13 residues. This CDR3 is CASGQRGETEAFF. For the CDR3, the DNA is TGTGCCAGCGGTCAACGAGGGGAAACTGAAGCTTTCTTT.

This clonotype has more than one count but fewer than ten. This CDR3 reads CSASTGGPSVEQYF. The DNA for the CDR3 is TGCAGTGCTAGTACGGGAGGGCCCTCGGTCGAGCAGTACTTC. The chain couples TRBV20-1 to TRBJ2-7; 8 nucleotides agree with TRBD2. Germline V gene data show CDR1 as DFQATT and CDR2 as SNEGSKA (reference sequence). The length of the CDR3 is 14 residues. The junction had 10 bases not matched to a gene; V was cut back by 3 bases and J by 6 bases.

This clonotype was seen only a few times. V is TRBV6-2 or TRBV6-3 and J is TRBJ2-1, with TRBD2 identical over 8 bases. Germline values: CDR1 MNHEY, CDR2 SVGEGT. Unmatched junction bases numbered 6, after V lost 2 bases and J lost 3 bases. This CDR3 is 16 amino acids long. The CDR3 here is CASSYLASGYYNEQFF. The CDR3 nucleotides are TGTGCCAGCAGTTACCTGGCTAGCGGGTACTACAATGAGCAGTTCTTC.

The chain recombines TRBV5-5 with TRBJ1-5; D call uncertain. V gave up 2 bases and J gave up 3 bases, with 6 bases separating them. This CDR3 contains 13 residues. CDR1 and CDR2 from the germline V gene are SGHKS and YYEKEE (reference sequence). In DNA form, the CDR3 reads TGTGCCAGCAGCTTAAGGTTCAATCAGCCCCAGCATTTT. Its translation is CASSLRFNQPQHF.

The V gene is TRBV9, the J gene TRBJ2-2; the match to TRBD1 covers 7 bases. The CDR3 contains 15 residues. J gave up 0 bases and V 5 bases, and 4 bases lay outside the gene matches. Germline CDR1 reads SGDLS; CDR2 reads YYNGEE. CDR3 nucleotide sequence: TGTGCCAGCAGGGACAGGTCTTCGAACACCGGGGAGCTGTTTTTT. It encodes CASRDRSSNTGELFF.

J is TRBJ2-2 and V is TRBV20-1; D uncertain. The CDR3 is 14 residues long. Germline CDR1 and CDR2: DFQATT and SNEGSKA (reference sequence). Trimming took off 2 bases at V and 3 bases at J, with 10 bases between the two ends. This chain's CDR3 is CSARLGADTGELFF. The CDR3 bases are TGCAGTGCTAGATTGGGCGCAGACACCGGGGAGCTGTTTTTT.